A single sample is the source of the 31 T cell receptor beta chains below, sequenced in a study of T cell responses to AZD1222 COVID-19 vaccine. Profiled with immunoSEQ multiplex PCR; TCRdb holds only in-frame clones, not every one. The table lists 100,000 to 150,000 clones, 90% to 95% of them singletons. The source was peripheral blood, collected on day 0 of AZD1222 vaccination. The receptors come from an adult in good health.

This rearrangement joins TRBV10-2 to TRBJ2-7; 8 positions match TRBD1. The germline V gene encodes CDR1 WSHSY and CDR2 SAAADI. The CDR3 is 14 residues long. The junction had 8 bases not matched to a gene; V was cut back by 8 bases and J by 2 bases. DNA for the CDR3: TGCGCCAGCGGACAGACAGGGGTCGCCTACGAGCAGTACTTC. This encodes CASGQTGVAYEQYF.

The CDR3 spells CASSYFRGISYNEQFF. The CDR3 region has the DNA TGTGCCAGCAGTTACTTTCGGGGCATATCCTACAATGAGCAGTTCTTC. The rearrangement links TRBV6-5 to TRBJ2-1; D is perhaps TRBD1 or TRBD2 (5 bases each). In germline, CDR1 is MNHEY, CDR2 SVGAGI. The CDR3 is 16 residues long. Trimming removed 1 base at V and 1 base at J, with 11 bases between.

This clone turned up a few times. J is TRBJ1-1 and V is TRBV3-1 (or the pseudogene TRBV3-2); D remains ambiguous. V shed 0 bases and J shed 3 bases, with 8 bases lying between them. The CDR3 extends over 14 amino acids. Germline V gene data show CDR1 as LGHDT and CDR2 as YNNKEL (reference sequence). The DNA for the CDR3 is TGTGCCAGCAGCCAAGATGTGAAGGACACTGAAGCTTTCTTT. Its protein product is CASSQDVKDTEAFF.

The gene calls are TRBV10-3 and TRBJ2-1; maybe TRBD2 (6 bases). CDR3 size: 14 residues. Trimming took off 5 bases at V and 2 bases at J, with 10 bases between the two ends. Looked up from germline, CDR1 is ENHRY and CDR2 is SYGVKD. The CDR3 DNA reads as TGTGCCATCAGTCGGGAGTGGCCCTACAATGAGCAGTTCTTC. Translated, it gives CAISREWPYNEQFF.

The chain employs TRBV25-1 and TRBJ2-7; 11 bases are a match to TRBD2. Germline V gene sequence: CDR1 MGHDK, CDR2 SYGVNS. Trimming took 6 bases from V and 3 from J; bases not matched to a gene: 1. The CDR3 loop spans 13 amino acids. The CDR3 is CASRGTSGYEQYF. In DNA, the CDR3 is TGTGCCAGCAGAGGGACTAGCGGCTACGAGCAGTACTTC.

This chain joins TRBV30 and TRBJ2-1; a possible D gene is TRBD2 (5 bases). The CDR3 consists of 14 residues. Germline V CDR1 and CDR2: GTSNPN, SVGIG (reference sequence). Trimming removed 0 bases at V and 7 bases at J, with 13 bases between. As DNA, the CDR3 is TGTGCCTGGAGTGTACTCGTCGGGGAGAATGAGCAGTTCTTC. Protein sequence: CAWSVLVGENEQFF.

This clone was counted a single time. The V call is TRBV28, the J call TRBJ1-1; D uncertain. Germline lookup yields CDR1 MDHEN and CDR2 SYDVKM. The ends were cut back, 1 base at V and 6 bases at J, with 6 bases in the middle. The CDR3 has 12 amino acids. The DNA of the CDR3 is TGTGCCAGCAGTTTATTGGCCCCTGAAGCTTTCTTT. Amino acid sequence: CASSLLAPEAFF.

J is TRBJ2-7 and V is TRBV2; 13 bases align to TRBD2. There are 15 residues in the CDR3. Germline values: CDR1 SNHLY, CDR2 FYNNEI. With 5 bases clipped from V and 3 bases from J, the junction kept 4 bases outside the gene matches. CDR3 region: CASSPGLAGVYEQYF. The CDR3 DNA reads TGTGCCAGCAGTCCAGGACTAGCGGGAGTCTACGAGCAGTACTTC.

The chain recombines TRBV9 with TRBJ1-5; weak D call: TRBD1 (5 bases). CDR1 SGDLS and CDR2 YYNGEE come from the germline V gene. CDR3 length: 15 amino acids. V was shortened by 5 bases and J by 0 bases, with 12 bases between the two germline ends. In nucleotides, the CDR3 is TGTGCCAGCAGTGCACAGGACCATAGCAATCAGCCCCAGCATTTT. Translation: CASSAQDHSNQPQHF.

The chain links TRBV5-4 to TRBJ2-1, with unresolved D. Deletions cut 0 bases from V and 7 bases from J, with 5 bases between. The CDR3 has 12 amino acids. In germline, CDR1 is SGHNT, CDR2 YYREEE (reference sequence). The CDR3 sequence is CASSLVLNEQFF. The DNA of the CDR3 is TGTGCCAGCAGCTTGGTTTTAAATGAGCAGTTCTTC. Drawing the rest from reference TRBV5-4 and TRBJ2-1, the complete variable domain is ETGVTQSPTHLIKTRGQQVTLRCSSQSGHNTVSWYQQALGQGPQFIFQYYREEENGRGNFPPRFSGLQFPNYSSELNVNALELDDSALYLCASSLVLNEQFFGPGTRLTVL.

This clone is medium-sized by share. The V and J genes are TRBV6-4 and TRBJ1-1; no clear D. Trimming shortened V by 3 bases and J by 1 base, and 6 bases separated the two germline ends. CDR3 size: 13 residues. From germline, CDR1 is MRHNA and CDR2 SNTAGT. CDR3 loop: CASSDKENTEAFF. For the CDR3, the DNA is TGTGCCAGCAGTGATAAGGAGAACACTGAAGCTTTCTTT.

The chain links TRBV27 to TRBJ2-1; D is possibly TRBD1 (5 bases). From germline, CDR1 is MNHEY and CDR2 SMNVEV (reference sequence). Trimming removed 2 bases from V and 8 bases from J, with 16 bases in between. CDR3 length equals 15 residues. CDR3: CASSLAQGFVDEQFF. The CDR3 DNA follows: TGTGCCAGCAGTTTAGCCCAGGGATTTGTCGATGAGCAGTTCTTC.

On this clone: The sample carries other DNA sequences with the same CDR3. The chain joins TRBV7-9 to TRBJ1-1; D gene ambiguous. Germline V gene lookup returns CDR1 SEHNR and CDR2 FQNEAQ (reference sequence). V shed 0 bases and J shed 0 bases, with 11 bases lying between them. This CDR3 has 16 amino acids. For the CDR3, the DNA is TGTGCCAGCAGCTTAGCGTTAAGGACCATGAACACTGAAGCTTTCTTT. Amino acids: CASSLALRTMNTEAFF.

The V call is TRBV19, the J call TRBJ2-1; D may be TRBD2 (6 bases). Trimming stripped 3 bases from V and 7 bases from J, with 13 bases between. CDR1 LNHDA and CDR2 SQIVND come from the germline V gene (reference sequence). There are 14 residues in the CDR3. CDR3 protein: CASSITGTLNEQFF. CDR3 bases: TGTGCCAGTAGTATTACCGGGACTCTGAATGAGCAGTTCTTC.

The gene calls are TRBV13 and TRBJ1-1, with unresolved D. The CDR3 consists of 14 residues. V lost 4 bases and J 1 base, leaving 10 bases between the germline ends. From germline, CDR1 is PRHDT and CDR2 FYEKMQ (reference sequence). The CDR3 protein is CASSSRGENTEAFF. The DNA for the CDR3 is TGTGCCAGCAGCTCCCGGGGAGAGAACACTGAAGCTTTCTTT.

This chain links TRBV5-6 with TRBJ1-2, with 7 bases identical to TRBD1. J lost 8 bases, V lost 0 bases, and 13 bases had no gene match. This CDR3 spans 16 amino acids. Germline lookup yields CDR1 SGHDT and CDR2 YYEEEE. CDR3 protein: CASSLAGGGAIRGYTF. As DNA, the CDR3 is TGTGCCAGCAGCTTGGCAGGGGGAGGGGCAATACGAGGCTACACCTTC.

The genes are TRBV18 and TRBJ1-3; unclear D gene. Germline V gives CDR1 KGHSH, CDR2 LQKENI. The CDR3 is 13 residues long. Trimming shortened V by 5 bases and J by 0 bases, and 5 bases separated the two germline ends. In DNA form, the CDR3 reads TGTGCCAGCTCAGGGGACTCTGGAAACACCATATATTTT. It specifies CASSGDSGNTIYF.

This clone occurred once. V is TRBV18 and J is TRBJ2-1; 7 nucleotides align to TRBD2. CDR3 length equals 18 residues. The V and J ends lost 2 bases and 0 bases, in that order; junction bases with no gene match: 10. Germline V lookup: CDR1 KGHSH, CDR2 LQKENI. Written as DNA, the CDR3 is TGTGCCAGCTCACCAATGGCGGGAGCCGGGAGCTCCTACAATGAGCAGTTCTTC. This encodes CASSPMAGAGSSYNEQFF. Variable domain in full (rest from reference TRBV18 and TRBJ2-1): NAGVMQNPRHLVRRRGQEARLRCSPMKGHSHVYWYRQLPEEGLKFMVYLQKENIIDESGMPKERFSAEFPKEGPSILRIQQVVRGDSAAYFCASSPMAGAGSSYNEQFFGPGTRLTVL.

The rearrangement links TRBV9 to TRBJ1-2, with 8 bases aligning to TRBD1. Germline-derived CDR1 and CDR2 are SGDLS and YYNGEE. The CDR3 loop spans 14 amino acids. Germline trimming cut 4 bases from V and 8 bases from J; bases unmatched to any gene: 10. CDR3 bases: TGTGCCAGCAGCACCCGACCGACAGGGGACGGCTACACCTTC. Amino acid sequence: CASSTRPTGDGYTF.

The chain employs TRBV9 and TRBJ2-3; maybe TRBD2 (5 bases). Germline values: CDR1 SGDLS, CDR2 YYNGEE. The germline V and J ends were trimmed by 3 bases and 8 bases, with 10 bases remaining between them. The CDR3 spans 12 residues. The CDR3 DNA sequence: TGTGCCAGCAGCGAGGACTTAGGTACGCAGTATTTT. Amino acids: CASSEDLGTQYF.

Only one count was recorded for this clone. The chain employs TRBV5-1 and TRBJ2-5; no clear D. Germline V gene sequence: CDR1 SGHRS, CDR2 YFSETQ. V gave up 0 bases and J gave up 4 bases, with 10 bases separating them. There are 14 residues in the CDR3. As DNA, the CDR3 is TGCGCCAGCAGCTTGGGGTCAACGGGAGAGACCCAGTACTTC. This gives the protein CASSLGSTGETQYF.

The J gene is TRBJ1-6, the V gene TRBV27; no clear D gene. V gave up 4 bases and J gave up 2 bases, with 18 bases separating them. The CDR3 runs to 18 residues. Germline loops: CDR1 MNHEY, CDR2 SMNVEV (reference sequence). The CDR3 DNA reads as TGTGCCAGCAGTTGGAGGCCTGCAATAATGGCCTATAATTCACCCCTCCACTTT. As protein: CASSWRPAIMAYNSPLHF.

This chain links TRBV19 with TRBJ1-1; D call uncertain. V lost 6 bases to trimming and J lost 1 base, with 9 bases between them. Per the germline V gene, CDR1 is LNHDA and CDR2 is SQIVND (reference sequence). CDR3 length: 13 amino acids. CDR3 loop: CASRAPANTEAFF. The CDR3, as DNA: TGTGCCAGTAGAGCACCAGCGAACACTGAAGCTTTCTTT.

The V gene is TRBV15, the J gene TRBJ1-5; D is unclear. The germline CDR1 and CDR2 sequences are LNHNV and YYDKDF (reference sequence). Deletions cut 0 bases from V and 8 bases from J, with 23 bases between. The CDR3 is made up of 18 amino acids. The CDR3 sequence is CATSRDPASFGSGKPQHF. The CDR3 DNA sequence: TGTGCCACCAGCAGAGATCCCGCCTCCTTTGGGAGCGGTAAGCCCCAGCATTTT. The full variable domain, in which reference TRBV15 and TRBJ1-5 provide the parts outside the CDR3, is DAMVIQNPRYQVTQFGKPVTLSCSQTLNHNVMYWYQQKSSQAPKLLFHYYDKDFNNEADTPDNFQSRRPNTSFCFLDIRSPGLGDTAMYLCATSRDPASFGSGKPQHFGDGTRLSIL.

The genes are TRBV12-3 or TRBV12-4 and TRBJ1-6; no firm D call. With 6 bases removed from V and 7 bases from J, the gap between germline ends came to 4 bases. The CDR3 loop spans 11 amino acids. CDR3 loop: CASRKNSPLHF. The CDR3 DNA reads TGTGCCAGCAGGAAGAATTCACCCCTCCACTTT.

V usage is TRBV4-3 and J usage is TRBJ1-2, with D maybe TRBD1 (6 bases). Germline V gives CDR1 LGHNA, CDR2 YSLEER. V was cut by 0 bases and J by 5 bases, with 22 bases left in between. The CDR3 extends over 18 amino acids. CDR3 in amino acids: CASSQENEAAGDIYGYTF. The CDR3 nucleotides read TGCGCCAGCAGCCAAGAAAATGAAGCGGCAGGGGATATTTATGGCTACACCTTC.

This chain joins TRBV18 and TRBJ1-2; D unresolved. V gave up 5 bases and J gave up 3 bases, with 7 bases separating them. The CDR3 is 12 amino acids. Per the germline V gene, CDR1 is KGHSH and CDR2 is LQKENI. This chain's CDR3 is CASSFSDYGYTF. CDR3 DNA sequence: TGTGCCAGCTCATTTTCCGACTATGGCTACACCTTC.

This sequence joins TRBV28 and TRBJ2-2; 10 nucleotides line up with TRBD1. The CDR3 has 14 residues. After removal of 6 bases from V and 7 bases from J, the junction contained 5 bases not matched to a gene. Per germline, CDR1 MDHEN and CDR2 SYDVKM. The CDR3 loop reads CASRSGQGFGELFF. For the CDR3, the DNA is TGTGCCAGCAGATCGGGACAGGGGTTCGGGGAGCTGTTTTTT.

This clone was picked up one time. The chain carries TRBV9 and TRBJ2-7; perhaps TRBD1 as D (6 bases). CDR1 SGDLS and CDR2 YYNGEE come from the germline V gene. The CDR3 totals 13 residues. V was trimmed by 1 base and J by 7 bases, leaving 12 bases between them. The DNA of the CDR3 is TGTGCCAGCAGCGTACCGGGACATGGTGAGCAGTACTTC. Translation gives CASSVPGHGEQYF.

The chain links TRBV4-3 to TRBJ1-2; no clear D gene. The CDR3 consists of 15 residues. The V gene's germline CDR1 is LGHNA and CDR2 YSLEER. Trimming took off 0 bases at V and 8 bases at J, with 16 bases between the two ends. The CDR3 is CASSQDSNAAYGYTF. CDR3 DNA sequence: TGCGCCAGCAGCCAAGATTCGAACGCAGCCTACGGCTACACCTTC.

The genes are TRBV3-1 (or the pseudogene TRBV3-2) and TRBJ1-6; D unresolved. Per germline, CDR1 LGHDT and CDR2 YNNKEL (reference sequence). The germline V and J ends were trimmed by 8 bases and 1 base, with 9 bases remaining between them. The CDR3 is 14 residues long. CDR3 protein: CASGAVSYNSPLHF. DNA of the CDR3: TGTGCCAGCGGAGCAGTTTCCTATAATTCACCCCTCCACTTT.